Following are 26 T cell receptor beta chains from one sample sequenced in a study of shared clonotypes between healthy human individuals. Assay used: immunoSEQ multiplex PCR; TCRdb lists only in-frame clones, some missing. The data contain under 650,000 clones, about 96% of them seen just once; the ten biggest clones take up 0.05% to 0.07%. Material: naive CD4+ T cells sorted from blood. Indicated subset: CD45RA+ positively selected. These receptors originate from a woman between 25 and 40 years old in good health.

The chain uses TRBV6-4 and TRBJ2-1, with 12 bases fitting TRBD2. CDR1 is MRHNA and CDR2 is SNTAGT in the germline V gene. This CDR3 is 12 amino acids long. Germline trimming cut 9 bases from V and 8 bases from J; bases unmatched to any gene: 2. CDR3 bases: TGTGCCAGACTAGCGGGAGGCTATGAGCAGTTCTTC. Translation gives CARLAGGYEQFF.

This clone has just one count. The chain joins TRBV5-1 to TRBJ1-4; no firm D call. Trimming removed 3 bases at V and 11 bases at J, with 17 bases between. Germline CDR1 and CDR2: SGHRS and YFSETQ. CDR3 length: 14 amino acids. CDR3 amino acids: CASSYTDGPGKLFF. In DNA form, the CDR3 reads TGCGCCAGCAGCTATACGGACGGCCCGGGGAAACTGTTTTTT.

In the case of this clone: The same CDR3 arises from other DNA sequences in this sample as well. V usage is TRBV5-1 and J usage is TRBJ2-7, with 10 bases lining up with TRBD2. This CDR3 spans 14 amino acids. CDR1 and CDR2 (germline): SGHRS, YFSETQ. The V gene end was trimmed by 0 bases and the J gene end by 4 bases; junction bases not matched to a gene: 1. CDR3: CASSLASGSYEQYF. The CDR3, as DNA: TGCGCCAGCAGCTTGGCTAGCGGGAGTTACGAGCAGTACTTC.

V and J are TRBV5-4 and TRBJ2-3; TRBD2 matches 10 bases. The CDR3 spans 16 residues. V shed 2 bases, J shed 5 bases, and the junction held 8 bases outside the gene matches. Germline loops: CDR1 SGHNT, CDR2 YYREEE (reference sequence). Here the CDR3 DNA reads TGTGCCAGCAGCTTCAGGTCTAGCGGGAGTAGAGATACGCAGTATTTT. Its protein is CASSFRSSGSRDTQYF.

The rearrangement uses TRBV5-8 and TRBJ2-5; 10 bases fit TRBD1. The CDR3 is 17 amino acids. Germline assignment: CDR1 SGHTS and CDR2 YDEGEE. V shed 4 bases, J shed 5 bases, and the junction held 14 bases outside the gene matches. Here the CDR3 reads CASSPTGTGVFQETQYF. The CDR3 DNA sequence: TGTGCCAGCAGCCCCACCGGGACAGGGGTGTTCCAGGAGACCCAGTACTTC.

As regards this clone: This specimen includes other DNA sequences encoding the same CDR3. J is TRBJ2-1 and V is TRBV9, with 11 bases identical to TRBD2. Germline V CDR1 and CDR2: SGDLS, YYNGEE. This CDR3 contains 16 residues. Germline trimming cut 2 bases from V and 0 bases from J; bases unmatched to any gene: 1. The CDR3 DNA reads TGTGCCAGCAGCGTCACTAGCGGGAGCTCCTACAATGAGCAGTTCTTC. It specifies CASSVTSGSSYNEQFF.

The count of this clone is one. The chain couples TRBV29-1 to TRBJ1-1; no clear D gene. The CDR3 is 17 residues long. Per the germline V gene, CDR1 is SQVTM and CDR2 is ANQGSEA. Trimming cost V 1 base and J 1 base, with 19 bases left between them. In DNA form, the CDR3 reads TGCAGCGTTGAAGTGGGATGGGCCGTACGACGGAACACTGAAGCTTTCTTT. Translated, it gives CSVEVGWAVRRNTEAFF.

The chain uses TRBV28 and TRBJ2-7; 8 positions agree with TRBD1. J gave up 2 bases and V 7 bases, and 10 bases lay outside the gene matches. The CDR3 runs 15 residues. The germline CDR1 and CDR2 sequences are MDHEN and SYDVKM. CDR3 coding DNA: TGTGCCAGCATCGGCCGGGACAGGCGCACCTACGAGCAGTACTTC. Its translation: CASIGRDRRTYEQYF.

This rearrangement joins TRBV2 to TRBJ2-1, with D possibly being TRBD1 or TRBD2 (5 bases each). Between the trimmed V and J ends, which lost 10 bases and 6 bases, there was a span of 22 bases. The CDR3 length is 15 residues. Germline V gene lookup returns CDR1 SNHLY and CDR2 FYNNEI. This chain's CDR3 is CATPTGTDDGNEQFF. In nucleotides, the CDR3 is TGTGCCACTCCCACCGGGACGGATGATGGCAATGAGCAGTTCTTC.

The J gene is TRBJ2-1, the V gene TRBV18, with TRBD1 matching 8 bases. V shed 3 bases and J 10 bases; nucleotides not matched to a gene: 14. Germline V gives CDR1 KGHSH, CDR2 LQKENI. The CDR3 contains 16 residues. The DNA of the CDR3 is TGTGCCAGCTCACCTCTCGGACAGGGTGAAGTTGCCGAGCAGTTCTTC. This sequence encodes CASSPLGQGEVAEQFF.

This chain uses TRBV5-1 with TRBJ1-3, with D perhaps TRBD1 (6 bases). Germline loops: CDR1 SGHRS, CDR2 YFSETQ. The CDR3 has 16 amino acids. V was shortened by 0 bases and J by 3 bases, with 13 bases between the two germline ends. Here the CDR3 DNA reads TGCGCCAGCAGCTTGGCCGGCAGGGGTGGTGGAAACACCATATATTTT. Translated, it gives CASSLAGRGGGNTIYF.

This clone was seen a single time. The rearrangement joins TRBV5-1 to TRBJ2-1, with 9 bases lining up with TRBD2. Germline CDR1 reads SGHRS; CDR2 reads YFSETQ. The length of the CDR3 is 16 residues. Germline trimming cut 1 base from V and 8 bases from J; bases unmatched to any gene: 10. For the CDR3, the DNA is TGCGCCAGCAGCTTGCTTATTGGCGGGAGGGGCGATGAGCAGTTCTTC. This sequence encodes CASSLLIGGRGDEQFF.

The genes are TRBV5-4 and TRBJ1-4, with D uncertain. CDR3 length equals 15 residues. V dropped 4 bases and J dropped 2 bases, with 12 bases sitting between them. Germline V lookup: CDR1 SGHNT, CDR2 YYREEE (reference sequence). CDR3 protein: CASSINSATNEKLFF. CDR3 nucleotides: TGTGCCAGCAGCATCAACAGTGCTACTAATGAAAAACTGTTTTTT.

The V and J genes are TRBV28 and TRBJ1-4; D ambiguous. CDR3 length: 15 amino acids. Trimming cost V 3 bases and J 8 bases, with 16 bases left between them. Per the germline V gene, CDR1 is MDHEN and CDR2 is SYDVKM. CDR3 protein: CASSFPGRPREKLFF. CDR3 DNA sequence: TGTGCCAGCAGTTTTCCCGGGAGACCTAGGGAAAAACTGTTTTTT.

The chain employs TRBV2 and TRBJ2-1; 7 nucleotides align to TRBD1. Germline assignment: CDR1 SNHLY and CDR2 FYNNEI. Losses at the gene ends were 7 bases for V and 6 bases for J; bases not matched to a gene: 6. This CDR3 contains 13 residues. In nucleotides, the CDR3 is TGTGCCAGCATGGGGACAGCCGTCAATGAGCAGTTCTTC. It yields the protein CASMGTAVNEQFF.

The rearrangement joins TRBV2 to TRBJ2-1, with 7 bases identical to TRBD2. This CDR3 is 16 amino acids long. The V and J ends lost 1 base and 9 bases, in that order; junction bases with no gene match: 12. Looked up from germline, CDR1 is SNHLY and CDR2 is FYNNEI. The DNA for the CDR3 is TGTGCCAGCAGTGAAGTAGGGAGCGGGATAGCGGCTGAGCAGTTCTTC. Translation gives CASSEVGSGIAAEQFF.

This rearrangement joins TRBV4-1 to TRBJ1-1; D unresolved. Trimming removed 4 bases from V and 1 base from J, with 22 bases in between. The CDR3 contains 18 residues. CDR1 is MGHRA and CDR2 is YSYEKL in the germline V gene. CDR3 DNA: TGCGCCAGCAGCCCCCTGGGAAGGGCCCAGCGGGGGAACACTGAAGCTTTCTTT. Translation: CASSPLGRAQRGNTEAFF.

The rearrangement joins TRBV5-1 to TRBJ1-6; 7 bases fit TRBD1. CDR1 and CDR2 (germline): SGHRS, YFSETQ. CDR3 length: 15 amino acids. Trimming took 4 bases from V and 4 from J; bases not matched to a gene: 5. CDR3 coding DNA: TGCGCCAGCAGCCTCATGACAGGGTATAATTCACCCCTCCACTTT. Its protein is CASSLMTGYNSPLHF.

The V and J genes are TRBV19 and TRBJ2-5; perhaps TRBD2 as D (5 bases). With 1 base removed from V and 5 bases from J, the gap between germline ends came to 14 bases. The CDR3 extends over 15 amino acids. Germline V gives CDR1 LNHDA, CDR2 SQIVND (reference sequence). Written as DNA, the CDR3 is TGTGCCAGTAGTATAGGTCGGGGTCCTGGGGAGACCCAGTACTTC. Residues: CASSIGRGPGETQYF.

The chain uses TRBV5-6 and TRBJ2-5; D is possibly TRBD2 (6 bases). Trimming left V 2 bases short and J 7 bases short, with 15 bases between. This CDR3 has 14 amino acids. The germline V gene encodes CDR1 SGHDT and CDR2 YYEEEE. CDR3 DNA: TGTGCCAGCAGCTTCTACGGGACTCCAGGGACCCAGTACTTC. Translating it yields CASSFYGTPGTQYF.

This clone has a single count. This chain joins TRBV6-5 and TRBJ2-7; D is perhaps TRBD1 (5 bases). Trimming pared 5 bases from V and 0 bases from J, leaving 11 bases between. CDR3 size: 14 residues. CDR1 is MNHEY, CDR2 SVGAGI, per germline. The CDR3 region has the DNA TGTGCCAGCAGTCTCAGGGAAAGCTCCTACGAGCAGTACTTC. Translation gives CASSLRESSYEQYF.

The CDR3 DNA sequence: TGTGCCAGCAGCGCGCAGACAGGGGTGGACACCGGGGAGCTGTTTTTT. It specifies CASSAQTGVDTGELFF. The chain uses TRBV11-2 and TRBJ2-2; 8 nucleotides agree with TRBD1. The CDR3 totals 16 residues. The trim removed 5 bases at V and 3 bases at J, leaving 8 bases unmatched. Germline V lookup: CDR1 SGHAT, CDR2 FQNNGV.

In this sample, this clone turned up once. The chain is built from TRBV21-1 and TRBJ2-5; whether TRBD2, the table's D call, matches the DNA was not checked. TRBV21-1 is annotated as a pseudogene. This CDR3 is 17 amino acids long. DNA for the CDR3: TGTGCCAGCAGCAGAAAGACGGGACTAGCGAACGAAGAGACCCAGTACTTC. Residues: CASSRKTGLANEETQYF.

The chain employs TRBV30 and TRBJ1-4, with a possible D match to TRBD1 (5 bases). The CDR3 consists of 13 residues. Germline CDR1 is GTSNPN and CDR2 is SVGIG (reference sequence). The V and J ends lost 5 bases and 8 bases respectively, with 15 bases between them. CDR3 sequence (DNA): TGTGCCTGGGCCCAGGGTTCGTACGAAAAACTGTTTTTT. Its protein is CAWAQGSYEKLFF. Using reference TRBV30 and TRBJ1-4 for the parts outside the CDR3, the full variable domain is SQTIHQWPATLVQPVGSPLSLECTVEGTSNPNLYWYRQAAGRGLQLLFYSVGIGQISSEVPQNLSASRPQDRQFILSSKKLLLSDSGFYLCAWAQGSYEKLFFGSGTQLSVL.

This sequence joins TRBV6-6 and TRBJ1-1; D unclear. Looked up from germline, CDR1 is MNHNY and CDR2 is SVGAGI (reference sequence). Trimming cost V 6 bases and J 5 bases, with 13 bases left between them. This CDR3 contains 13 residues. The CDR3 loop is CASSPDKVTEAFF. CDR3 DNA: TGTGCCAGCAGCCCTGACAAAGTTACTGAAGCTTTCTTT.

The rearrangement links TRBV11-1 to TRBJ1-2; 7 nucleotides match TRBD1. CDR1 and CDR2 (germline): SGHAT, FQDESV (reference sequence). The CDR3 runs 17 residues. J was trimmed by 6 bases and V by 4 bases; bases with no gene match: 17. The CDR3 protein is CASSSPRGGTGADGYTF. CDR3 nucleotides: TGTGCCAGCAGCTCCCCCCGGGGAGGAACAGGGGCTGATGGCTACACCTTC.